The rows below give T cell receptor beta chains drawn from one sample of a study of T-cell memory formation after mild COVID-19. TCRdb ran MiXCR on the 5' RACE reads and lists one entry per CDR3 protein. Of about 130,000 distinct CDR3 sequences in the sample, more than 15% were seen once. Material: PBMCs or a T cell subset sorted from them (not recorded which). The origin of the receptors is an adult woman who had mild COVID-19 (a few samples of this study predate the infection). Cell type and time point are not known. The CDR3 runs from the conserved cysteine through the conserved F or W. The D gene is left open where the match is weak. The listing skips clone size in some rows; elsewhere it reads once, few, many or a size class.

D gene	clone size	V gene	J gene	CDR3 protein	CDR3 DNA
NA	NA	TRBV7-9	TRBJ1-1	CASSLVSGNTEAFF	TGTGCCAGCAGCTTAGTATCTGGGAACACTGAAGCTTTCTTT
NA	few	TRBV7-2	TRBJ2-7	CASRLRTARGSGYEQYF	TGTGCCAGCCGGCTTAGGACGGCTCGGGGGTCGGGATACGAGCAGTACTTC
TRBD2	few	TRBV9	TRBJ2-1	CASSVELAGGTPYNEQFF	TGTGCCAGCAGCGTAGAACTAGCGGGAGGGACTCCCTACAATGAGCAGTTCTTC
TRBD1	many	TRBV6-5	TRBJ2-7	CASSQGAAYEQYF	TGTGCCAGCAGTCAGGGGGCCGCCTACGAGCAGTACTTC
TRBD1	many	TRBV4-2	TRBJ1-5	CASSQGVQGSNQPQHF	TGTGCCAGCAGCCAAGGGGTACAGGGGAGCAATCAGCCCCAGCATTTT
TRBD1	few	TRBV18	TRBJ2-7	CASSRPGTGGVYEQYF	TGTGCCAGCTCACGCCCCGGGACAGGGGGGGTGTACGAGCAGTACTTC
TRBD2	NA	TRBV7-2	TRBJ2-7	CASSPGLAGAWGF	TGTGCCAGCAGCCCGGGACTAGCGGGGGCATGGGGCTTC
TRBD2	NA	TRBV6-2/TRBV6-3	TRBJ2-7	CASTPRAGGPYEQYF	TGTGCCAGCACCCCACGAGCGGGAGGGCCCTACGAGCAGTACTTC
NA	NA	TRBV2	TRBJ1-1	CASTPLRDVAFF	TGTGCCAGCACCCCTCTTAGGGACGTAGCTTTCTTT
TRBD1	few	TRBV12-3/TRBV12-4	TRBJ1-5	CASSFVGTGVTQPQHF	TGTGCCAGCAGTTTTGTCGGGACAGGGGTTACTCAGCCCCAGCATTTT
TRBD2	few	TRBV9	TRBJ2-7	CASSRSGARNEQYF	TGTGCCAGCAGCCGTAGCGGGGCCCGGAACGAGCAGTACTTC
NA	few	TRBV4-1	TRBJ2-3	CASSQTFSNTQYF	TGCGCCAGCAGCCAAACCTTCTCGAATACGCAGTATTTT
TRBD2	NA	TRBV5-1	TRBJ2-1	CASSLSSGGVNNEQFF	TGCGCCAGCAGCTTGAGTAGCGGGGGGGTAAACAATGAGCAGTTCTTC
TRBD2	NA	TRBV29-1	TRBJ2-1	CSVAGLADYYNEQFF	TGCAGCGTTGCGGGGCTAGCGGACTACTACAATGAGCAGTTCTTC
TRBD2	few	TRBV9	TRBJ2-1	CASSVEGSGGPDNEQFF	TGTGCCAGCAGCGTAGAGGGTAGCGGGGGACCCGACAATGAGCAGTTCTTC
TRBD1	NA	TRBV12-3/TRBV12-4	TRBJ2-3	CASSPGQPNTDTQYF	TGTGCCAGCAGCCCGGGACAGCCCAACACAGATACGCAGTATTTT
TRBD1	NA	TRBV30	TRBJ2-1	CAWSDDRGRYNEQFF	TGTGCCTGGAGCGACGACAGGGGTCGGTACAATGAGCAGTTCTTC
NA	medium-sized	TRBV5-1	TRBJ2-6	CASSLEGVGANVLTF	TGCGCCAGCAGCTTGGAGGGGGTTGGGGCCAACGTCCTGACTTTC
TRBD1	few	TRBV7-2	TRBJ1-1	CASRSREGTGNTEAFF	TGTGCCAGCAGGTCTAGAGAAGGGACAGGGAACACTGAAGCTTTCTTT
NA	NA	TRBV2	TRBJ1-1	CASSEWMVTEAFF	TGTGCCAGCAGTGAATGGATGGTCACTGAAGCTTTCTTT
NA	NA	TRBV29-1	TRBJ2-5	CSVDHPVGAETQYF	TGCAGCGTCGACCACCCGGTGGGTGCGGAGACCCAGTACTTC
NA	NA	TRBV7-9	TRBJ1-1	CASSSGPEAFF	TGTGCCAGCAGCTCAGGGCCTGAAGCTTTCTTT
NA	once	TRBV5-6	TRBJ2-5	CASSPPWGGAETQYF	TGTGCCAGCAGCCCCCCTTGGGGGGGGGCAGAGACCCAGTACTTC
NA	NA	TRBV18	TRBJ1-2	CASSPSEARGYTF	TGTGCCAGCTCACCATCCGAGGCCAGGGGCTACACCTTC
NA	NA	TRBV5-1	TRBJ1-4	CASSLATGSNEKLFF	TGCGCCAGCAGCTTGGCCACAGGCAGTAATGAAAAACTGTTTTTT
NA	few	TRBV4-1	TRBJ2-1	CASSQDFTRLRSEQFF	TGCGCCAGCAGCCAAGATTTTACTAGATTAAGAAGTGAGCAGTTCTTC
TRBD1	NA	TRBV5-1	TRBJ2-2	CASSLTGTANTGELFF	TGCGCCAGCAGCTTGACCGGGACAGCGAACACCGGGGAGCTGTTTTTT
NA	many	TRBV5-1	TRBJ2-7	CASRAGNYEQYF	TGCGCCAGCAGAGCAGGGAACTACGAGCAGTACTTC
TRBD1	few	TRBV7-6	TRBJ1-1	CASSLEGATEAFF	TGTGCCAGCAGCTTAGAGGGGGCGACTGAAGCTTTCTTT
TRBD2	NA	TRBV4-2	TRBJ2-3	CASRPSGMTDTQYF	TGTGCCAGCAGGCCTAGCGGGATGACAGATACGCAGTATTTT
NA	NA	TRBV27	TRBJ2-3	CASSERDTQYF	TGTGCCAGCAGCGAACGAGATACGCAGTATTTT
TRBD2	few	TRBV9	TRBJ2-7	CASSVGVSGSEQYF	TGTGCCAGCAGCGTAGGTGTTAGCGGGAGCGAGCAGTACTTC
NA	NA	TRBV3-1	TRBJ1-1	CASSQEGVRGMLNTEAFF	TGTGCCAGCAGCCAAGAAGGCGTCAGGGGAATGCTGAACACTGAAGCTTTCTTT
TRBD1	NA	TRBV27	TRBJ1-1	CASSLTGGNTEAFF	TGTGCCAGCAGTTTAACAGGGGGGAACACTGAAGCTTTCTTT
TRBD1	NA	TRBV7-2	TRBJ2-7	CASSARQGGQYF	TGTGCCAGCAGCGCTCGACAGGGCGGACAGTACTTC
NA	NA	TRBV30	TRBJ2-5	CAWSGSFQETQYF	TGTGCCTGGTCGGGGTCCTTCCAAGAGACCCAGTACTTC
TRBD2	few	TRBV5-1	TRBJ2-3	CASSLAVAGGQRDTQYF	TGCGCCAGCAGCTTGGCGGTAGCGGGGGGGCAGAGAGATACGCAGTATTTT
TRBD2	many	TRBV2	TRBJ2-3	CASSETSGNPDTQYF	TGTGCCAGCAGTGAGACTAGCGGGAACCCAGATACGCAGTATTTT
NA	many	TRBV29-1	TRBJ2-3	CSVDTRGSTDTQYF	TGCAGCGTTGATACCCGCGGGTCCACAGATACGCAGTATTTT
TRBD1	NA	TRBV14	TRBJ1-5	CASSLTGSNQPQHF	TGTGCCAGCAGCCTGACAGGGAGCAATCAGCCCCAGCATTTT
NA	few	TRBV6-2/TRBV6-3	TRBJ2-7	CASSFSAASSYEQYF	TGTGCCAGCAGTTTCTCGGCGGCCAGCTCCTACGAGCAGTACTTC
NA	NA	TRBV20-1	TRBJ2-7	CSARDRGGPYEQYF	TGCAGTGCTAGAGATCGAGGGGGGCCCTACGAGCAGTACTTC
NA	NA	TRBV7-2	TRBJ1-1	CASSLASKGPRNAEAFF	TGTGCCAGCAGCTTAGCGAGTAAGGGGCCTCGCAACGCTGAAGCTTTCTTT
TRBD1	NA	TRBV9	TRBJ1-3	CASSGYRGRVKNTIYF	TGTGCCAGCAGCGGTTACAGGGGTCGAGTGAAAAACACCATATATTTT
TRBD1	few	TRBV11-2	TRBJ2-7	CASRGTGTYEQYF	TGTGCCAGCAGGGGGACAGGGACCTACGAGCAGTACTTC
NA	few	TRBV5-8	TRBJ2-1	CASSLPRQVNEQFF	TGTGCCAGCAGCTTGCCTCGACAGGTGAATGAGCAGTTCTTC
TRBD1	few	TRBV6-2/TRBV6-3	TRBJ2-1	CASSRQGFNEQFF	TGTGCCAGCAGTCGACAGGGTTTCAATGAGCAGTTCTTC
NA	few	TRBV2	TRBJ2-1	CASRVRGASSYNEQFF	TGTGCCAGCAGAGTCCGGGGCGCCAGCTCCTACAATGAGCAGTTCTTC
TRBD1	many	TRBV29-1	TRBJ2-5	CSVVEGAVETQYF	TGCAGCGTTGTCGAGGGGGCCGTGGAGACCCAGTACTTC